This paragraph covers one T cell receptor beta chain sequence. Its antigen is unidentified. The record originates from a study of T cell responses to AZD1222 COVID-19 vaccine. On the study more broadly: Doses given second, at about 4 or about 12 weeks, were pooled.

Study-level findings and limits: Donors, mostly white British, included more females; clonal diversity was possibly underestimated. With two AZD1222 doses given, Spike-specific TCR breadth and depth both rose.

Clones were sequenced by immunoSEQ multiplex PCR, and TCRdb holds only the in-frame ones, with some missing. The sample holds roughly 250,000 clones, over 85% seen once. V shed 4 bases, J shed 6 bases, and the junction held 11 bases outside the gene matches. This CDR3 comprises 16 residues. Germline loops: CDR1 SGHDN, CDR2 FVKESK. The J gene is TRBJ1-4, the V gene TRBV14, with 7 positions matching TRBD1. The TCR comes from an adult in good health. The input for sequencing was peripheral blood, taken on day 0 of AZD1222 vaccination. The CDR3 DNA reads as TGTGCCAGCAGCCCCCTCGGACAGGCTTCAGATGAAAAACTGTTTTTT. Its translation: CASSPLGQASDEKLFF.